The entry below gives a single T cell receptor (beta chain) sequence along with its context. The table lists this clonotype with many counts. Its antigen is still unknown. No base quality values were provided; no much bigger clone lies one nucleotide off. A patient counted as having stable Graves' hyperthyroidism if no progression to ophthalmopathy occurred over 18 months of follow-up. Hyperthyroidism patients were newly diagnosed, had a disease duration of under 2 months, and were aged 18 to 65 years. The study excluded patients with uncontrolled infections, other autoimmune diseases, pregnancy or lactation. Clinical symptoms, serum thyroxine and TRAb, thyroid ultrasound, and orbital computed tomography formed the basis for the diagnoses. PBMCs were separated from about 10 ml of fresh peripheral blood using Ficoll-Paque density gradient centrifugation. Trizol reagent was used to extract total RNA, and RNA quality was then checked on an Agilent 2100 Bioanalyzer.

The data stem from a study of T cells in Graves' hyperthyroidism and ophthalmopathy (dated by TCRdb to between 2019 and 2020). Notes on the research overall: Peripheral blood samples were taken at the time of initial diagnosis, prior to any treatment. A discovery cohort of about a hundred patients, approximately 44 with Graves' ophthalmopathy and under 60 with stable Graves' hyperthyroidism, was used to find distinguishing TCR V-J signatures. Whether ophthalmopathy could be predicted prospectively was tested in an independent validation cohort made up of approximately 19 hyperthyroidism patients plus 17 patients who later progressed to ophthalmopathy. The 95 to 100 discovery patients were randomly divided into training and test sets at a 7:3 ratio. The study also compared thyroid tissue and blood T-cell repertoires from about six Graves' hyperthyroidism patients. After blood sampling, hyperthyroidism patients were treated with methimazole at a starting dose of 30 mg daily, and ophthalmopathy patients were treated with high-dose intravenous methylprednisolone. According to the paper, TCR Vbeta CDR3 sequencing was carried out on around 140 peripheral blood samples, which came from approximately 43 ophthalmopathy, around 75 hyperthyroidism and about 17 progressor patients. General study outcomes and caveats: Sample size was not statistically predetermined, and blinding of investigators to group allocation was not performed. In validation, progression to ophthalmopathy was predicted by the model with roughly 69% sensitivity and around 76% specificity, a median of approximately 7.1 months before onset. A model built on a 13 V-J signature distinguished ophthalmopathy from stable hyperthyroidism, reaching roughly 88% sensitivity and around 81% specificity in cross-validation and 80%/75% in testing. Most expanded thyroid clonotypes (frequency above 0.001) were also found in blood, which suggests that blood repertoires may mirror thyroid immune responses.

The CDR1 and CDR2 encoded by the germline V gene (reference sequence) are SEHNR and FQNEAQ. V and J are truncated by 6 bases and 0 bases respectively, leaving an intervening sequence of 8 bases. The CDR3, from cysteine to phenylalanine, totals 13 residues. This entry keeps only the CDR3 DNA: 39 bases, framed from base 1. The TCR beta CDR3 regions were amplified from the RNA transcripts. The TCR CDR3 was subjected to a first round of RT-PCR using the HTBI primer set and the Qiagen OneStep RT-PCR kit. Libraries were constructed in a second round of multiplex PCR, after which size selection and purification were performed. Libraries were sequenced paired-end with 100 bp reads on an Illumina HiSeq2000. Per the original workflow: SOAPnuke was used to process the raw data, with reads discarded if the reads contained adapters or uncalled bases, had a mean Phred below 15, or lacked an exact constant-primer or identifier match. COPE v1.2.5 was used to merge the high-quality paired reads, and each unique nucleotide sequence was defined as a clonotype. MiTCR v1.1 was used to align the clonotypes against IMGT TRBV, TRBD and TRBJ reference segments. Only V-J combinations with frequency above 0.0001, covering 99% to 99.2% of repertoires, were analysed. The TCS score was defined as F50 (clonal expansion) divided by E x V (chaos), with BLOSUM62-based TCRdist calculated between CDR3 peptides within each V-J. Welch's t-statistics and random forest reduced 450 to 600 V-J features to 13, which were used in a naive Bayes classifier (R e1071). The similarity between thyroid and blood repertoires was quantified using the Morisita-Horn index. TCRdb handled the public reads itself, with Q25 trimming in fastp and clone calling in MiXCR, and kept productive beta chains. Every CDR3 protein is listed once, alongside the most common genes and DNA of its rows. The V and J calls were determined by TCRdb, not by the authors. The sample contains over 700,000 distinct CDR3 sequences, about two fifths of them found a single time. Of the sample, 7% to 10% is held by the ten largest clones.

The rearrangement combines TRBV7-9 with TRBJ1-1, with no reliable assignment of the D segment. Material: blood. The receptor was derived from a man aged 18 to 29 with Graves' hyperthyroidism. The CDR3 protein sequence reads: CASRTYMNTEAFF. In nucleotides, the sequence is TGTGCCAGCAGAACATACATGAACACTGAAGCTTTCTTT.